The clone carrying this T cell receptor beta chain was recorded many times. This CDR3 is built from 13 residues. Trimming took 6 bases from V and 0 from J, leaving 8 bases between them. TCRdb re-called the 5' RACE reads through MiXCR, storing one row per CDR3 protein. The sample carries roughly 500,000 distinct CDR3 sequences, less than 25% recorded once. These data are taken from a study of identical twins. The data also belong to a second study, concerning T cells expressing NK-cell markers. This second study says: The CD3+CD56-NKG2C+ fraction was also led by these clonotypes in several donors.

This TCR derives from a woman aged 18-30 years in good health. The chain uses TRBV12-3 or TRBV12-4 and TRBJ2-5; unclear D gene. Source material: CD4+ T cells sorted from blood. The DNA of the CDR3 is TGTGCCAGCAGGAAAAACAACCAAGAGACCCAGTACTTC. Residues: CASRKNNQETQYF.